A single sample is the source of the 18 T cell receptor beta chains below, sequenced in a study of technical replicates of blood from a handful of donors. Repertoires were generated with immunoSEQ multiplex PCR, while TCRdb's copy carries only in-frame clones and drops some. The table includes 70,000 to 80,000 clones, roughly 91% detected once. Specimen: T cells isolated from PBMCs. The receptors come from a human donor in good health. Some clones in this sample may be carry-over from other donors' samples.

This chain connects TRBV7-2 to TRBJ1-1; the D gene is possibly TRBD1 (5 bases). Germline values: CDR1 SGHTA, CDR2 FQGNSA. V dropped 1 base and J dropped 3 bases, with 18 bases sitting between them. This CDR3 has 17 amino acids. The CDR3 region is CASSLGPPGLKDTEAFF. The CDR3, as DNA: TGTGCCAGCAGCTTAGGTCCCCCAGGGCTAAAGGACACTGAAGCTTTCTTT.

The rearrangement links TRBV19 to TRBJ2-7, with 9 bases identical to TRBD2. CDR1 is LNHDA, CDR2 SQIVND, per germline (reference sequence). Trimming removed 4 bases from V and 5 bases from J; junction bases left unmatched: 6. This CDR3 is 14 amino acids long. The CDR3 DNA sequence: TGTGCCAGTAGTAAGCTAGCGGGACCGGACGAGCAGTACTTC. Translated, it gives CASSKLAGPDEQYF.

The J gene is TRBJ2-3, the V gene TRBV6-1, with D perhaps matching TRBD1 (5 bases). V was clipped by 8 bases and J by 2 bases, with 11 bases between them. This CDR3 has 13 residues. Germline CDR1 reads MNHNS; CDR2 reads SASEGT. CDR3 in DNA: TGTGCCAGCCTTAAGACAGTCACAGATACGCAGTATTTT. Protein product: CASLKTVTDTQYF.

The V and J genes are TRBV7-9 and TRBJ2-1; D may be TRBD2 (5 bases). Per the germline V gene, CDR1 is SEHNR and CDR2 is FQNEAQ (reference sequence). Trimming shortened V by 0 bases and J by 9 bases, and 21 bases separated the two germline ends. CDR3 length equals 17 residues. The CDR3: CASSLADWRPPGSEQFF. In DNA, the CDR3 is TGTGCCAGCAGCTTAGCCGACTGGAGGCCCCCCGGGTCTGAGCAGTTCTTC.

This chain joins TRBV19 and TRBJ1-1; D might be TRBD1 (5 bases). Germline V CDR1 and CDR2: LNHDA, SQIVND (reference sequence). The V and J ends lost 7 bases and 3 bases respectively, with 15 bases between them. CDR3 length: 14 residues. CDR3 coding DNA: TGTGCCAGTATCCACGGGGGTTTGGACACTGAAGCTTTCTTT. The encoded protein is CASIHGGLDTEAFF. Using reference TRBV19 and TRBJ1-1 for the parts outside the CDR3, the full variable domain is DGGITQSPKYLFRKEGQNVTLSCEQNLNHDAMYWYRQDPGQGLRLIYYSQIVNDFQKGDIAEGYSVSREKKESFPLTVTSAQKNPTAFYLCASIHGGLDTEAFFGQGTRLTVV.

Concerning this clone: Other DNA sequences in this specimen translate into the identical CDR3. The DNA of the CDR3 is TGTGCCTGGAGTCAAAAGGGCGGGAGAACGTACGAGCAGTACTTC. Translation gives CAWSQKGGRTYEQYF. The rearrangement uses TRBV30 and TRBJ2-7, with 7 nucleotides matching TRBD2. CDR1 GTSNPN and CDR2 SVGIG come from the germline V gene (reference sequence). The CDR3 spans 15 residues. J lost 4 bases, V lost 2 bases, and 11 bases had no gene match.

This rearrangement joins TRBV27 to TRBJ2-1; D is undetermined. The CDR3 runs 13 residues. V lost 8 bases and J lost 9, with 17 bases in between. Per germline, CDR1 MNHEY and CDR2 SMNVEV (reference sequence). The CDR3 region is CASRRSSAGEQFF. The CDR3 region has the DNA TGTGCCAGCCGCCGGTCCAGCGCTGGTGAGCAGTTCTTC.

The V call is TRBV13, the J call TRBJ2-5; the match to TRBD2 covers 11 bases. The DNA end is more similar to TRBJ2-7, so the J call may be wrong. Germline CDR1 and CDR2: PRHDT and FYEKMQ (reference sequence). This CDR3 region has 14 residues. CDR3 sequence: CASSFFGLAGEQYF. CDR3 DNA: TGTGCCAGCAGCTTTTTTGGACTAGCGGGCGAGCAGTACTTC.

This clone came up a few times. This chain uses TRBV5-1 with TRBJ1-1; D call uncertain. V was trimmed by 0 bases and J by 5 bases, leaving 14 bases between them. Germline loops: CDR1 SGHRS, CDR2 YFSETQ. CDR3 length: 15 residues. CDR3 in amino acids: CASSLGLSGTTEAFF. As DNA, the CDR3 is TGCGCCAGCAGCTTGGGTCTTAGCGGAACAACTGAAGCTTTCTTT.

This clone was picked up one time. The chain links TRBV2 to TRBJ1-2; D gene ambiguous. This CDR3 has 13 amino acids. The germline CDR1 and CDR2 sequences are SNHLY and FYNNEI. V gave up 1 base and J gave up 4 bases, with 7 bases separating them. CDR3 coding DNA: TGTGCCAGCAGTGAAGAACACCGCTATGGCTACACCTTC. It yields the protein CASSEEHRYGYTF. Full variable domain (missing parts from reference TRBV2 and TRBJ1-2): EPEVTQTPSHQVTQMGQEVILRCVPISNHLYFYWYRQILGQKVEFLVSFYNNEISEKSEIFDDQFSVERPDGSNFTLKIRSTKLEDSAMYFCASSEEHRYGYTFGSGTRLTVV.

This chain joins TRBV11-3 and TRBJ2-3; TRBD2 aligns across 9 bases. J lost 5 bases, V lost 2 bases, and 2 bases had no gene match. CDR1 SGHNT and CDR2 YENEEA come from the germline V gene. CDR3 length: 14 residues. CDR3 region: CASSLSAGGDTQYF. The CDR3 nucleotides are TGTGCCAGCAGCTTATCAGCGGGAGGAGATACGCAGTATTTT.

The gene calls are TRBV23-1 and TRBJ2-5; 10 bases agree with TRBD1. TRBV23-1 is an ORF; its function is uncertain. The CDR3 runs 14 residues. Trimming took 3 bases from V and 2 from J; bases not matched to a gene: 0. The CDR3: CASSQGQGQETQYF. For the CDR3, the DNA is TGCGCCAGCAGTCAGGGACAGGGGCAAGAGACCCAGTACTTC.

J is TRBJ2-3 and V is TRBV28, with a weak D call TRBD2 (5 bases). V dropped 6 bases and J dropped 2 bases, with 24 bases sitting between them. CDR1 MDHEN and CDR2 SYDVKM come from the germline V gene. The CDR3 has 18 amino acids. CDR3 bases: TGTGCCAGCAGCCCACCCCCTAAAACTAGGCTAGCCACAGATACGCAGTATTTT. It specifies CASSPPPKTRLATDTQYF.

The chain couples TRBV11-2 to TRBJ2-2, with TRBD2 matching over 7 bases. After removal of 4 bases from V and 4 bases from J, the junction contained 6 bases not matched to a gene. There are 15 residues in the CDR3. The germline V gene has CDR1 SGHAT and CDR2 FQNNGV. For the CDR3, the DNA is TGTGCCAGCAGCTACGGGGAGGGTGGCACCGGGGAGCTGTTTTTT. Translation gives CASSYGEGGTGELFF.

This sequence joins TRBV9 and TRBJ1-2, with unresolved D. Trimming took off 3 bases at V and 8 bases at J, with 29 bases between the two ends. The CDR3 covers 18 residues. The germline V gene has CDR1 SGDLS and CDR2 YYNGEE. CDR3 residues: CASSAGVGRGRPARGYTF. CDR3 coding DNA: TGTGCCAGCAGCGCCGGGGTTGGTCGTGGCAGACCCGCTAGAGGCTACACCTTC.

The chain joins TRBV11-2 to TRBJ2-1, with 9 nucleotides matching TRBD1. CDR3 length equals 15 residues. Germline CDR1 reads SGHAT; CDR2 reads FQNNGV. V lost 5 bases, J lost 10 bases, and 12 bases stayed unmatched. The CDR3 DNA sequence: TGTGCCAGCAGCCTAACCAGGGACAGGGAGGGGGAGCAGTTCTTC. As protein: CASSLTRDREGEQFF.

The CDR3 here is CASSLDRHNEKLFF. CDR3 in DNA: TGTGCCAGCAGCTTAGATCGACATAATGAAAAACTGTTTTTT. The chain has TRBV11-2 and TRBJ1-4; no firm D call. Per germline, CDR1 SGHAT and CDR2 FQNNGV. V gave up 0 bases and J gave up 4 bases, with 6 bases separating them. The CDR3 length is 14 residues.

CDR3 bases: TGTGCCAGCGAAGCGGGAGCGTTGGGGGCCAACGTCCTGACTTTC. Translated: CASEAGALGANVLTF. The rearrangement links TRBV28 to TRBJ2-6; 8 bases match TRBD2. Germline lookup yields CDR1 MDHEN and CDR2 SYDVKM. The CDR3 is made up of 15 amino acids. Trimming removed 8 bases from V and 4 bases from J; junction bases left unmatched: 7.